This T cell receptor beta chain was identified during a study of T cell changes during pregnancy in multiple sclerosis. This clone was seen only once. The method was immunoSEQ multiplex PCR; TCRdb's version includes in-frame clones alone and lacks a portion of them. The data show tens of thousands of clones, with around 92% seen just once and roughly 0.44% held by the top ten. Germline V gene sequence: CDR1 SGHTA, CDR2 FQGNSA. This CDR3 is built from 15 residues. V gave up 3 bases and J gave up 4 bases, with 14 bases separating them. This sequence joins TRBV7-2 and TRBJ2-3, with a tentative D call TRBD1 (6 bases). The sequence came from a female donor with multiple sclerosis, enrolled in a pregnancy study. The specimen comprised CD4+ T cells from peripheral blood mononuclear cells, sampled after pregnancy. As DNA, the CDR3 is TGTGCCAGCAGCTTCACAGGGTTCGGGGCAGATACGCAGTATTTT. This sequence encodes CASSFTGFGADTQYF. Using reference TRBV7-2 and TRBJ2-3 for the parts outside the CDR3, the full variable domain is GAGVSQSPSNKVTEKGKDVELRCDPISGHTALYWYRQSLGQGLEFLIYFQGNSAPDKSGLPSDRFSAERTGGSVSTLTIQRTQQEDSAVYLCASSFTGFGADTQYFGPGTRLTVL.